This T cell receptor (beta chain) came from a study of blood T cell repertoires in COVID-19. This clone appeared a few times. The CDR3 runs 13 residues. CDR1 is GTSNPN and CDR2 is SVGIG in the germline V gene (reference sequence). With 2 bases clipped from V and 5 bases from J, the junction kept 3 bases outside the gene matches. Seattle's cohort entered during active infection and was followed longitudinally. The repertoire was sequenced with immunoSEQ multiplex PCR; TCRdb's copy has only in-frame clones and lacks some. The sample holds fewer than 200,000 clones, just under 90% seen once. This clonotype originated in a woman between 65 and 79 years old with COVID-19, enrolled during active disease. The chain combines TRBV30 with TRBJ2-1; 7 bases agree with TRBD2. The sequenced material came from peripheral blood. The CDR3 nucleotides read TGTGCCTGGAGTCAGGGACTACACAATGAGCAGTTCTTC. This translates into CAWSQGLHNEQFF.